Listed here are 25 T cell receptor beta chains from one sample, sequenced in a study of early T cells in non-severe SARS-CoV-2 infection. TCRdb redid the calling of the 5' RACE reads with MiXCR, one entry per CDR3 protein. Here the sample spans 30,000 to 40,000 distinct CDR3 sequences, approximately 7.2% being singletons. Sequenced here: whole blood, sampled at baseline. These receptors were collected from an adult who was a healthcare worker with PCR-confirmed SARS-CoV-2 infection or an uninfected control (not recorded which).

V is TRBV10-1 and J is TRBJ1-6; no clear D. Germline CDR1 reads WNHNN; CDR2 reads SYGVQD (reference sequence). This CDR3 region has 13 residues. Trimming removed 2 bases from V and 6 bases from J, with 5 bases in between. The CDR3 region is CASSEGVNSPLHF. The CDR3 DNA sequence: TGCGCCAGCAGTGAGGGGGTTAATTCACCCCTCCACTTT.

The V call is TRBV6-6, the J call TRBJ1-2; 7 positions match TRBD1. With V trimmed by 5 bases and J by 8 bases, 11 bases remained unmatched. Germline V CDR1 and CDR2: MNHNY, SVGAGI (reference sequence). The CDR3 is made up of 14 amino acids. CDR3 DNA sequence: TGTGCCAGCAGTCAGACAGGGCACCGCTGGGGCTACACCTTC. Protein: CASSQTGHRWGYTF.

This clonotype was recorded many times. The chain carries TRBV3-1 and TRBJ2-3; 10 nucleotides match TRBD2. The germline gives CDR1 LGHDT, CDR2 YNNKEL (reference sequence). Losses at the gene ends were 3 bases for V and 3 bases for J; bases not matched to a gene: 3. The CDR3 has 15 amino acids. CDR3 sequence reads: CASSHQLAGTDTQYF. The CDR3 DNA follows: TGTGCCAGCAGCCACCAACTAGCGGGGACAGATACGCAGTATTTT.

The rearrangement joins TRBV2 to TRBJ2-7, with TRBD1 matching 7 bases. CDR1 SNHLY and CDR2 FYNNEI come from the germline V gene. CDR3 length: 13 residues. J was trimmed by 3 bases and V by 6 bases; bases with no gene match: 5. The CDR3 nucleotides are TGTGCCAGCAGCCCACGGGACAGCTACGAGCAGTACTTC. Encoded protein: CASSPRDSYEQYF.

The genes are TRBV15 and TRBJ1-3; D is uncertain. The CDR3 is made up of 16 amino acids. Germline V CDR1 and CDR2: LNHNV, YYDKDF (reference sequence). The V end was cut by 0 bases, the J end by 0 bases, with 9 bases between. The CDR3 DNA is TGTGCCACCAGCAGAGACTTTCCCGGCTCTGGAAACACCATATATTTT. Translating gives CATSRDFPGSGNTIYF.

This clonotype occurred a few times. The genes are TRBV12-3 or TRBV12-4 and TRBJ2-1, with TRBD2 identical over 11 bases. V shed 5 bases, J shed 4 bases, and the junction held 4 bases outside the gene matches. The CDR3 runs 15 residues. CDR3 bases: TGTGCCAGCAGTCTTAGCGGGGGGGCGTACAATGAGCAGTTCTTC. This sequence encodes CASSLSGGAYNEQFF.

The chain is built from TRBV15 and TRBJ2-5; TRBD1 matches 11 bases. V gave up 3 bases and J gave up 5 bases; unmatched junction bases: 2. The CDR3 runs to 14 residues. Germline values: CDR1 LNHNV, CDR2 YYDKDF (reference sequence). The DNA for the CDR3 is TGTGCCACCAGCAGTGGACAGGGGGCTGAGACCCAGTACTTC. This translates into CATSSGQGAETQYF.

This clonotype was counted ten times or more. The chain couples TRBV7-9 to TRBJ2-7; D may be TRBD2 (6 bases). Germline CDR1 SEHNR, CDR2 FQNEAQ (reference sequence). This CDR3 comprises 14 residues. Trimming removed 2 bases from V and 5 bases from J, with 13 bases in between. As DNA, the CDR3 is TGTGCCAGCAGCTTAAAAGGAGGGAGAGACGAGCAGTACTTC. Protein: CASSLKGGRDEQYF.

This clonotype counts as medium-sized. The chain links TRBV10-1 to TRBJ2-1; D may be TRBD2 (6 bases). The V gene lost 2 bases and the J gene lost 5 bases, with 16 bases spanning the gap. Per germline, CDR1 WNHNN and CDR2 SYGVQD (reference sequence). The CDR3 consists of 16 residues. CDR3 loop: CASSEGGIGLNNEQFF. CDR3 DNA sequence: TGCGCCAGCAGTGAGGGGGGGATCGGGTTAAACAATGAGCAGTTCTTC.

The V call is TRBV6-5, the J call TRBJ1-1, with D unresolved. Germline loops: CDR1 MNHEY, CDR2 SVGAGI. The ends were cut back, 0 bases at V and 7 bases at J, with 9 bases in the middle. The CDR3 sequence is 13 residues long. In nucleotides, the CDR3 is TGTGCCAGCAGTTACTCGTTCTTTGATGAAGCTTTCTTT. Translating gives CASSYSFFDEAFF.

This clonotype was found many times. The CDR3 protein is CASSDTGTNEQYF. CDR3 nucleotide sequence: TGTGCCAGCAGCGATACCGGGACTAACGAGCAGTACTTC. The rearrangement links TRBV11-3 to TRBJ2-7; TRBD2 aligns across 7 bases. J was trimmed by 5 bases and V by 5 bases; bases with no gene match: 6. The CDR3 is made up of 13 amino acids. Per the germline V gene, CDR1 is SGHNT and CDR2 is YENEEA.

This clonotype was observed many times. CDR3: CASRLGPRNEQFF. CDR3 in DNA: TGTGCCAGCAGGCTGGGGCCCCGCAATGAGCAGTTCTTC. The chain joins TRBV6-2 or TRBV6-3 to TRBJ2-1; maybe TRBD1 (5 bases). This CDR3 is 13 amino acids long. The V end lost 6 bases, the J end lost 6 bases, and 12 bases lay between the germline ends. Germline loops: CDR1 MNHEY, CDR2 SVGEGT.

This chain uses TRBV7-6 with TRBJ2-3; 10 nucleotides agree with TRBD2. Losses at the gene ends were 5 bases for V and 2 bases for J; bases not matched to a gene: 7. CDR1 and CDR2 from the germline V gene are SGHVS and FNYEAQ. This CDR3 contains 16 residues. The CDR3 coding sequence is TGTGCCAGCAGCCCTCAACTAGCGGGGAACACAGATACGCAGTATTTT. It yields the protein CASSPQLAGNTDTQYF.

V is TRBV24-1 and J is TRBJ2-5; the D gene is possibly TRBD1 (6 bases). Trimming pared 5 bases from V and 6 bases from J, leaving 18 bases between. CDR1 is KGHDR and CDR2 is SFDVKD in the germline V gene. The CDR3 contains 15 residues. CDR3 sequence: CATSASGTSDQTQYF. The CDR3 region has the DNA TGTGCCACCAGTGCCTCCGGGACATCTGATCAGACCCAGTACTTC.

J is TRBJ2-7 and V is TRBV5-1, with D tentatively TRBD1 (6 bases). From germline, CDR1 is SGHRS and CDR2 YFSETQ. The CDR3 loop spans 15 amino acids. V gave up 0 bases and J gave up 6 bases, with 16 bases separating them. CDR3 in DNA: TGCGCCAGCAGCTTGGCAGGGGTTAAATTTGGCGAGCAGTACTTC. Translation: CASSLAGVKFGEQYF.

Ten or more counts support this clonotype. The gene calls are TRBV20-1 and TRBJ2-1, with TRBD1 identical over 7 bases. The CDR3 consists of 14 residues. Germline values: CDR1 DFQATT, CDR2 SNEGSKA (reference sequence). V gave up 7 bases and J gave up 0 bases; unmatched junction bases: 6. CDR3 protein: CSVGGDSSYNEQFF. The CDR3 DNA reads as TGCAGTGTAGGGGGCGACAGCTCCTACAATGAGCAGTTCTTC.

V and J are TRBV7-9 and TRBJ1-1; no clear D gene. The germline V and J ends were trimmed by 1 base and 3 bases, with 6 bases remaining between them. The CDR3 length is 13 residues. The germline gives CDR1 SEHNR, CDR2 FQNEAQ (reference sequence). The CDR3 bases are TGTGCCAGCAGCTTAGTGCAGCACACTGAAGCTTTCTTT. Protein sequence: CASSLVQHTEAFF. Looking up the rest from reference TRBV7-9 and TRBJ1-1 gives the full variable domain: DTGVSQNPRHKITKRGQNVTFRCDPISEHNRLYWYRQTLGQGPEFLTYFQNEAQLEKSRLLSDRFSAERPKGSFSTLEIQRTEQGDSAMYLCASSLVQHTEAFFGQGTRLTVV.

V and J are TRBV7-3 and TRBJ2-3; 9 bases line up with TRBD1. The V segment lost 5 bases and the J segment 6 bases; nucleotides outside the gene matches: 9. The germline gives CDR1 SGHTA, CDR2 FQGTGA. The CDR3 totals 15 residues. The CDR3 spells CASSPTGGTGDTQYF. The DNA of the CDR3 is TGTGCCAGCAGCCCGACAGGGGGAACGGGGGATACGCAGTATTTT.

The chain couples TRBV28 to TRBJ1-4; no reliable D call. CDR3 length: 14 residues. Germline V gene sequence: CDR1 MDHEN, CDR2 SYDVKM. Trimming stripped 8 bases from V and 4 bases from J, with 14 bases between. The CDR3 nucleotides read TGTGCCAGCGTAAACTCGGGAGATAATGAAAAACTGTTTTTT. Translation: CASVNSGDNEKLFF.

V usage is TRBV7-8 and J usage is TRBJ2-7; TRBD1 or TRBD2 may be the D gene (5 bases each). The CDR3 contains 15 residues. The ends were cut back, 7 bases at V and 0 bases at J, with 16 bases in the middle. Germline V gives CDR1 SGHVS, CDR2 FQNEAQ. CDR3 sequence: CASTHHQGPSYEQYF. CDR3 DNA sequence: TGTGCCAGCACCCACCACCAGGGACCCTCCTACGAGCAGTACTTC. Full variable domain (outside the CDR3, taken from reference TRBV7-8 and TRBJ2-7): GAGVSQSPRYKVAKRGQDVALRCDPISGHVSLFWYQQALGQGPEFLTYFQNEAQLDKSGLPSDRFFAERPEGSVSTLKIQRTQQEDSAVYLCASTHHQGPSYEQYFGPGTRLTVT.

This clonotype was seen a handful of times. The V call is TRBV20-1, the J call TRBJ1-5, with a weak D call TRBD1 (5 bases). This CDR3 region has 12 residues. Looked up from germline, CDR1 is DFQATT and CDR2 is SNEGSKA (reference sequence). V gave up 3 bases and J gave up 7 bases, with 10 bases separating them. In DNA form, the CDR3 reads TGCAGTGCTAGTGCAGGGCAACAGCCCCAGCATTTT. It codes for CSASAGQQPQHF.

This clonotype was picked up many times. This chain uses TRBV5-1 with TRBJ2-7; 8 bases match TRBD1. V was clipped by 4 bases and J by 6 bases; unmatched bases: 9. This CDR3 region has 14 residues. Germline CDR1 is SGHRS and CDR2 is YFSETQ. The DNA of the CDR3 is TGCGCCAGCAGCCCCGGGACAGGACCCACCGAGCAGTACTTC. This translates into CASSPGTGPTEQYF.

This clonotype appeared a few times. The chain combines TRBV19 with TRBJ1-6; TRBD1 agrees at 7 bases. The germline gives CDR1 LNHDA, CDR2 SQIVND (reference sequence). Trimming took 4 bases from V and 4 from J; bases not matched to a gene: 4. This CDR3 is 15 amino acids long. The CDR3 DNA sequence: TGTGCCAGTAGTAGGACAGGAGATTATAATTCACCCCTCCACTTT. It is translated as CASSRTGDYNSPLHF. Full variable domain (outside the CDR3, taken from reference TRBV19 and TRBJ1-6): DGGITQSPKYLFRKEGQNVTLSCEQNLNHDAMYWYRQDPGQGLRLIYYSQIVNDFQKGDIAEGYSVSREKKESFPLTVTSAQKNPTAFYLCASSRTGDYNSPLHFGNGTRLTVT.

Judged by abundance, this clonotype is medium-sized. This chain joins TRBV20-1 and TRBJ2-7; 7 bases map to TRBD1. V lost 4 bases, J lost 7 bases, and 13 bases stayed unmatched. CDR3 length: 14 amino acids. The germline CDR1 and CDR2 sequences are DFQATT and SNEGSKA (reference sequence). The CDR3 DNA is TGCAGTGCTATGCCCCGGGACAGTCCTAGAGAGCAGTACTTC. It codes for CSAMPRDSPREQYF.

This sequence joins TRBV5-5 and TRBJ2-2; the D gene is possibly TRBD2 (5 bases). V was shortened by 6 bases and J by 1 base, with 25 bases between the two germline ends. Per the germline V gene, CDR1 is SGHKS and CDR2 is YYEKEE (reference sequence). The CDR3 has 19 residues. This CDR3 is CASNSITRVPGKNTGELFF. In DNA, the CDR3 is TGTGCCAGCAACTCGATAACTAGGGTTCCCGGAAAGAACACCGGGGAGCTGTTTTTT.